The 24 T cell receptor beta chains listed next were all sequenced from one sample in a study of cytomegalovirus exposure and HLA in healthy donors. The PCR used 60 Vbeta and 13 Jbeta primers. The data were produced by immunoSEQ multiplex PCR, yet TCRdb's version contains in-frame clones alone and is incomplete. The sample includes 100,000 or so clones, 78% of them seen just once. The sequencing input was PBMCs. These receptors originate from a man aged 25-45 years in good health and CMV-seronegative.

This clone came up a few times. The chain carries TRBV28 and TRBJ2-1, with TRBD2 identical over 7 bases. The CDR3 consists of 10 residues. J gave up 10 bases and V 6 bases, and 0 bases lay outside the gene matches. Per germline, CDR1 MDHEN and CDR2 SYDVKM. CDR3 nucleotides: TGTGCCAGCAGGGGAGGGGAGCAGTTCTTC. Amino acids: CASRGGEQFF.

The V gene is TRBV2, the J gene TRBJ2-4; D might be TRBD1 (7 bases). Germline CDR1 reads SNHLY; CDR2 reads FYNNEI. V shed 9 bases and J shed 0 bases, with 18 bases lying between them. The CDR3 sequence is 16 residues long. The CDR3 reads CASLGAGQLAKNIQYF. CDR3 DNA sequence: TGTGCCAGTTTGGGTGCGGGACAGCTAGCCAAAAACATTCAGTACTTC.

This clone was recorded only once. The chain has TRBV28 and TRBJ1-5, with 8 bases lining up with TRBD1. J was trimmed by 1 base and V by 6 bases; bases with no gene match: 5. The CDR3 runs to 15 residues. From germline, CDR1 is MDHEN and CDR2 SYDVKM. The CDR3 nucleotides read TGTGCCAGCAGCCTGACAGGGGAAAGCAATCAGCCCCAGCATTTT. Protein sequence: CASSLTGESNQPQHF. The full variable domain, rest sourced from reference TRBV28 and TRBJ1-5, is DVKVTQSSRYLVKRTGEKVFLECVQDMDHENMFWYRQDPGLGLRLIYFSYDVKMKEKGDIPEGYSVSREKKERFSLILESASTNQTSMYLCASSLTGESNQPQHFGDGTRLSIL.

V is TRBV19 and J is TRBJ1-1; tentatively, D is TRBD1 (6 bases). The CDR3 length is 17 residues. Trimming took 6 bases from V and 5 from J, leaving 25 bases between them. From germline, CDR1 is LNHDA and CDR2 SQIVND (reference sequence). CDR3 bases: TGTGCCAGTAGGAGGCCCCGGGGTGGGAATGACAGGACTGAAGCTTTCTTT. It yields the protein CASRRPRGGNDRTEAFF.

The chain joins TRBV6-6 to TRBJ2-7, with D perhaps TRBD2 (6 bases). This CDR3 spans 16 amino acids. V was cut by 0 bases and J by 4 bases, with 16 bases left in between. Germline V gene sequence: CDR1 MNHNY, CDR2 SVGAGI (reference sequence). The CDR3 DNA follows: TGTGCCAGCAGTTACTCCGGAGGGCCTATGTTATACGAGCAGTACTTC. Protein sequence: CASSYSGGPMLYEQYF.

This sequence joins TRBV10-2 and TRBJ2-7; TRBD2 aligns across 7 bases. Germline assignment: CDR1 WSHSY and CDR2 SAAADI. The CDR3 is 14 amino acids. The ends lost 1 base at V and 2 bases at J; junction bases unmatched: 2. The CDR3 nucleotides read TGCGCCAGCAGTGAGTGGGCGGGGGCCTACGAGCAGTACTTC. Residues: CASSEWAGAYEQYF.

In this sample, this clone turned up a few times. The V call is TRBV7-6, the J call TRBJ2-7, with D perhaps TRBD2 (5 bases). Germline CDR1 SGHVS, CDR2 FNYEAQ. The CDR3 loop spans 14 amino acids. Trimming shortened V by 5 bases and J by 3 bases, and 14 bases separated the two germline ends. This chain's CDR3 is CASSRTGSSYEQYF. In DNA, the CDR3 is TGTGCCAGCAGCAGGACGGGATCCAGCTACGAGCAGTACTTC.

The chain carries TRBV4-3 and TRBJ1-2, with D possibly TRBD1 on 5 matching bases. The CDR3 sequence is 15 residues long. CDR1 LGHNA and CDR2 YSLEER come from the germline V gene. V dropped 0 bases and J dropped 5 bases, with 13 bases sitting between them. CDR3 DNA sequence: TGCGCCAGCAGCCAAGAGAAAGCAGGGCGTTATGGCTACACCTTC. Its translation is CASSQEKAGRYGYTF.

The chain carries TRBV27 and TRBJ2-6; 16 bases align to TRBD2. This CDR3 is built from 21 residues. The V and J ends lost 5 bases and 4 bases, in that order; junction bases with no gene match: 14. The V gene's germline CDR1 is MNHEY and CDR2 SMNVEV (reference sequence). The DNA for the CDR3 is TGTGCCAGCAGTGCAACCGGGACTAGCGGGGGGGCTGTCGCCGGGGCCAACGTCCTGACTTTC. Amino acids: CASSATGTSGGAVAGANVLTF.

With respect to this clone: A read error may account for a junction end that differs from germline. CDR3 DNA: TGTGCTAGCACCTCGGATGGGAGCACTGGAAACACCATATATTTT. Residues: CASTSDGSTGNTIYF. The V call is TRBV7-7, the J call TRBJ1-3; D remains unclear. Germline CDR1 reads SSHAT; CDR2 reads FNYEAQ (reference sequence). The CDR3 is 15 amino acids.

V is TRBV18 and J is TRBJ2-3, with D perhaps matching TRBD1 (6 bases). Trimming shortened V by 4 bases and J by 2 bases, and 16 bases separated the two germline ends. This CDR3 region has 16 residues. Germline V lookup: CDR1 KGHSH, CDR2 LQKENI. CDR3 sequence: CASSRKPGHFTDTQYF. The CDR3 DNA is TGTGCCAGCTCACGGAAGCCGGGACACTTCACAGATACGCAGTATTTT.

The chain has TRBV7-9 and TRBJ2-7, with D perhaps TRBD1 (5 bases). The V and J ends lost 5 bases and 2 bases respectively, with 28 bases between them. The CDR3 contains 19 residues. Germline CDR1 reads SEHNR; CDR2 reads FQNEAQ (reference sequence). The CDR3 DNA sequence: TGTGCCAGCAGCCTGAAAAAAGAATGGGGCGTTGACACAGCCTACGAGCAGTACTTC. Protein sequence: CASSLKKEWGVDTAYEQYF.

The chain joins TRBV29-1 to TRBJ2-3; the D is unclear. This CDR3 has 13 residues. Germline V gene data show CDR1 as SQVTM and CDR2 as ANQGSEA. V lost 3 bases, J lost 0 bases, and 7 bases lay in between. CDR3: CSVDRQSTDTQYF. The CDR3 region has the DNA TGCAGCGTTGACAGGCAAAGCACAGATACGCAGTATTTT.

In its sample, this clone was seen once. CDR3 sequence (DNA): TGTGCCAGCAGTCCTCAAGGACAGTCACAAGAGACCCAGTACTTC. It codes for CASSPQGQSQETQYF. The rearrangement links TRBV6-1 to TRBJ2-5; D might be TRBD1 (6 bases). V was trimmed by 5 bases and J by 2 bases, leaving 15 bases between them. This CDR3 is built from 15 residues. Per germline, CDR1 MNHNS and CDR2 SASEGT.

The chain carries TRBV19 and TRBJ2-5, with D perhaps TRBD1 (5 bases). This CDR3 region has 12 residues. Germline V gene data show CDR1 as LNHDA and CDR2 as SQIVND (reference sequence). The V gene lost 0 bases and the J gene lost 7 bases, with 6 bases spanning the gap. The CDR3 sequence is CASSIDRGTQYF. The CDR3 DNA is TGTGCCAGTAGTATAGATAGGGGGACCCAGTACTTC. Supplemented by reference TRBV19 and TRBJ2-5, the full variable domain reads DGGITQSPKYLFRKEGQNVTLSCEQNLNHDAMYWYRQDPGQGLRLIYYSQIVNDFQKGDIAEGYSVSREKKESFPLTVTSAQKNPTAFYLCASSIDRGTQYFGPGTRLLVL.

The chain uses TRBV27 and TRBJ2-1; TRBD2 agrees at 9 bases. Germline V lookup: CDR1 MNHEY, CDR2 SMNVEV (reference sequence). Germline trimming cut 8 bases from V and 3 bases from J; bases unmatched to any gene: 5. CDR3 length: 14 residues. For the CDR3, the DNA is TGTGCCAGCGCCTCTAGCGGGATCTACAATGAGCAGTTCTTC. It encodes CASASSGIYNEQFF.

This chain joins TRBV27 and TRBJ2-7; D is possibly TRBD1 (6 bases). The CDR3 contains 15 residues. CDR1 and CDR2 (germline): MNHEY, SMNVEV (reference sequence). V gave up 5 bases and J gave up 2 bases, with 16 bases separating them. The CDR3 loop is CASSQEQGFPYEQYF. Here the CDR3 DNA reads TGTGCCAGCAGTCAGGAACAGGGATTCCCCTACGAGCAGTACTTC.

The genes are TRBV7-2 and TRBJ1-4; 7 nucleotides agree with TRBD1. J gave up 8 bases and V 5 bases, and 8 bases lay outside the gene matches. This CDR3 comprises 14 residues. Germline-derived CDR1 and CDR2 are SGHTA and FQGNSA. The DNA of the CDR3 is TGTGCCAGCAGCACAGGGGCCCTGGGAGAAAAACTGTTTTTT. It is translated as CASSTGALGEKLFF.

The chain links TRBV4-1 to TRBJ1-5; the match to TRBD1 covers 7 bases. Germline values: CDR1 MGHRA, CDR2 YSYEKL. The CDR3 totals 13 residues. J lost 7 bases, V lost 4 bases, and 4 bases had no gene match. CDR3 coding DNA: TGCGCCAGCAGCCGAACAGGGGACCAGCCCCAGCATTTT. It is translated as CASSRTGDQPQHF.

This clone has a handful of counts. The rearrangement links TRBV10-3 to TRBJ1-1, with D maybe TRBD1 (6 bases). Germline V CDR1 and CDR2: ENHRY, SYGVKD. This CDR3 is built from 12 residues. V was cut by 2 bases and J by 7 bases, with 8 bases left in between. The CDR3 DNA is TGTGCCATCAGTGAGACAGGGAATGAAGCTTTCTTT. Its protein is CAISETGNEAFF.

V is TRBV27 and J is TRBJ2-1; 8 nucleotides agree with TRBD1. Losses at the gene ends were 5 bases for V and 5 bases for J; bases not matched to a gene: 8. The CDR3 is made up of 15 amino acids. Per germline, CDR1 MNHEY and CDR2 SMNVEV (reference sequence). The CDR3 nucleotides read TGTGCCAGCAGTCCCCGCCAGGGGGCAGACAATGAGCAGTTCTTC. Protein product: CASSPRQGADNEQFF.

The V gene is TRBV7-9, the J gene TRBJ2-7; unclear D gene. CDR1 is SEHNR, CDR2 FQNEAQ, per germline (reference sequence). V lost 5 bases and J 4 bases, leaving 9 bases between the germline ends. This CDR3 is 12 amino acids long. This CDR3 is CASSRTPYEQYF. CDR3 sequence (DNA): TGTGCCAGCAGCCGTACACCGTACGAGCAGTACTTC.

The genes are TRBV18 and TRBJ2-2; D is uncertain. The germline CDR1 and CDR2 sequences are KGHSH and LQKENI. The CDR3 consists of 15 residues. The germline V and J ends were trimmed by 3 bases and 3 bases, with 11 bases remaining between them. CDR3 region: CASSPSGGDTGELFF. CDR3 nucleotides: TGTGCCAGCTCACCGTCTGGCGGAGACACCGGGGAGCTGTTTTTT.

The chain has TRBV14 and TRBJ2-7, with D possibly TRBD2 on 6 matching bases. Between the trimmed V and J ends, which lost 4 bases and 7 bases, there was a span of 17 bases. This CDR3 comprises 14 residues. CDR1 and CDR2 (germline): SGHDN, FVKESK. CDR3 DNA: TGTGCCAGCAGCCCTCGACTAGGGTTCCGGGAGCAGTACTTC. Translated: CASSPRLGFREQYF.